The 16 T cell receptor beta chains reported below all come from one sample, sequenced in a study of blood T cells in healthy people across ages. A second about 6 to 11 cycle PCR used barcoded and J-beta primers. TCRdb re-derived calls from the 5' RACE reads in MiXCR, one entry per CDR3 protein. The sample holds more than 1,400,000 distinct CDR3 sequences, 40% to 50% seen once. The sequencing input was blood. These receptors came from a young woman in good health.

Concerning this clonotype: A much larger clone sits a single nucleotide away, making a read error possible. The V and J genes are TRBV15 and TRBJ2-3, with a possible D match to TRBD2 (5 bases). The CDR3 covers 14 residues. CDR1 is LNHNV and CDR2 is YYDKDF in the germline V gene (reference sequence). CDR3 protein: CATGRGRETDTQYF. The CDR3 DNA follows: TGTGCCACCGGCAGAGGTCGGGAAACAGATACGCAGTATTTT.

This chain uses TRBV5-1 with TRBJ1-3, with unresolved D. V gave up 5 bases and J gave up 0 bases, with 12 bases separating them. Germline CDR1 SGHRS, CDR2 YFSETQ. The CDR3 runs to 15 residues. The CDR3 sequence is CASRLDTSSGNTIYF. CDR3 DNA sequence: TGCGCCAGCAGGCTCGATACTAGCTCTGGAAACACCATATATTTT.

This clonotype has only one observation. The J gene is TRBJ1-6, the V gene TRBV3-1, with 7 positions matching TRBD1. V dropped 4 bases and J dropped 0; count of bases not matched to a gene: 9. CDR1 is LGHDT, CDR2 YNNKEL, per germline (reference sequence). This CDR3 is 18 amino acids long. CDR3 amino acids: CASSRGQSRSSYNSPLHF. The DNA of the CDR3 is TGTGCCAGCAGCCGGGGACAGTCCCGGAGCTCCTATAATTCACCCCTCCACTTT.

This clonotype was seen only a few times. CDR3 nucleotide sequence: TGTGCCAGCACTGCCACTAGCGGGGGGAATGAGCAGTTCTTC. Protein product: CASTATSGGNEQFF. V usage is TRBV9 and J usage is TRBJ2-1, with TRBD2 identical over 12 bases. V lost 6 bases and J lost 7; bases outside the gene matches: 5. The germline CDR1 and CDR2 sequences are SGDLS and YYNGEE. The length of the CDR3 is 14 residues.

This clonotype was seen a few times. V gene TRBV6-5 combines with J gene TRBJ2-1; TRBD2 agrees at 10 bases. V shed 8 bases and J 9 bases; nucleotides not matched to a gene: 16. Germline V CDR1 and CDR2: MNHEY, SVGAGI. CDR3 size: 16 residues. The chain's CDR3 is CASFSGASGRVSEQFF. In DNA, the CDR3 is TGTGCCAGCTTCTCCGGGGCTAGCGGGAGAGTCAGTGAGCAGTTCTTC.

The chain has TRBV20-1 and TRBJ1-5; D is undetermined. The CDR3 runs to 15 residues. Trimming removed 2 bases at V and 3 bases at J, with 14 bases between. Germline V gene data show CDR1 as DFQATT and CDR2 as SNEGSKA (reference sequence). CDR3 protein: CSARRKRADNQPQHF. For the CDR3, the DNA is TGCAGTGCTAGACGCAAGAGGGCAGACAATCAGCCCCAGCATTTT.

This chain uses TRBV7-9 with TRBJ2-7; D is undetermined. The CDR3 has 13 amino acids. Trimming cost V 5 bases and J 5 bases, with 13 bases left between them. Germline CDR1 SEHNR, CDR2 FQNEAQ (reference sequence). Here the CDR3 reads CASSVVGAHEQYF. The CDR3 coding sequence is TGTGCCAGCAGCGTAGTTGGAGCCCACGAGCAGTACTTC.

The chain links TRBV24-1 to TRBJ2-3; no reliable D call. In germline, CDR1 is KGHDR, CDR2 SFDVKD. CDR3 length equals 14 residues. The V end lost 5 bases, the J end lost 0 bases, and 8 bases lay between the germline ends. CDR3: CATSGSGSTDTQYF. DNA for the CDR3: TGTGCCACCAGTGGCTCGGGTAGCACAGATACGCAGTATTTT.

The chain couples TRBV29-1 to TRBJ2-1; TRBD2 agrees at 8 bases. The J call is doubtful: the DNA matches TRBJ2-7 better. The CDR3 has 14 residues. Germline assignment: CDR1 SQVTM and CDR2 ANQGSEA. CDR3 in DNA: TGCAGCGTTGCTAGCGGGCTCTCCTACAATGAGCAGTACTTC. Its translation: CSVASGLSYNEQYF.

The rearrangement links TRBV9 to TRBJ2-7, with 10 bases fitting TRBD1. Unmatched junction bases numbered 4, after V lost 2 bases and J lost 2 bases. The CDR3 has 15 amino acids. The germline gives CDR1 SGDLS, CDR2 YYNGEE. The CDR3 here is CASSVGQGGAYEQYF. CDR3 bases: TGTGCCAGCAGCGTCGGACAGGGGGGGGCCTACGAGCAGTACTTC. The whole variable domain, remainder taken from reference TRBV9 and TRBJ2-7, is DSGVTQTPKHLITATGQRVTLRCSPRSGDLSVYWYQQSLDQGLQFLIQYYNGEERAKGNILERFSAQQFPDLHSELNLSSLELGDSALYFCASSVGQGGAYEQYFGPGTRLTVT.

In its sample, this clonotype was seen a few times. V and J are TRBV20-1 and TRBJ2-7; D is unresolved. The V end lost 6 bases, the J end lost 1 base, and 19 bases lay between the germline ends. The CDR3 totals 15 residues. Per the germline V gene, CDR1 is DFQATT and CDR2 is SNEGSKA (reference sequence). The DNA for the CDR3 is TGCAGTGCCCAGCCTAGGACCTTCGTTTCCTACGAGCAGTACTTC. Translation gives CSAQPRTFVSYEQYF.

The J gene is TRBJ2-5, the V gene TRBV19, with TRBD1 identical over 10 bases. The J call may be faulty, since TRBJ2-7 better matches the DNA end. The germline V gene has CDR1 LNHDA and CDR2 SQIVND (reference sequence). The CDR3 spans 15 residues. The CDR3 nucleotides are TGTGCCAGTAGTACCTGGACAGGGGGAACCTACGAGCAGTACTTC. Translated: CASSTWTGGTYEQYF.

This clonotype was detected many times. The rearrangement links TRBV20-1 to TRBJ1-1; D is perhaps TRBD1 (5 bases). This CDR3 region has 13 residues. The germline gives CDR1 DFQATT, CDR2 SNEGSKA (reference sequence). The V gene lost 4 bases and the J gene lost 0 bases, with 9 bases spanning the gap. The CDR3 spells CSATRQMNTEAFF. In nucleotides, the CDR3 is TGCAGTGCTACGCGACAGATGAACACTGAAGCTTTCTTT.

A few counts support this clonotype. This CDR3 reads CASSRDSGGQETQYF. CDR3 in DNA: TGTGCCAGCAGCAGGGACAGTGGAGGTCAAGAGACCCAGTACTTC. The gene calls are TRBV16 and TRBJ2-5, with TRBD1 identical over 7 bases. With V trimmed by 5 bases and J by 2 bases, 8 bases remained unmatched. Germline V lookup: CDR1 KGHSY, CDR2 FQNENV. This CDR3 is built from 15 residues.

This chain uses TRBV2 with TRBJ2-1, with D possibly being TRBD2 (6 bases). V lost 7 bases and J lost 9, with 19 bases in between. The CDR3 totals 14 residues. The germline V gene encodes CDR1 SNHLY and CDR2 FYNNEI. The CDR3 DNA is TGTGCCAGCAACCTCTCGGGGGTGGGGAGTGAGCAGTTCTTC. This translates into CASNLSGVGSEQFF.

V is TRBV20-1 and J is TRBJ2-7, with D perhaps TRBD1 or TRBD2 (5 bases each). Trimming pared 3 bases from V and 3 bases from J, leaving 15 bases between. CDR3 length equals 14 residues. The germline CDR1 and CDR2 sequences are DFQATT and SNEGSKA (reference sequence). In DNA form, the CDR3 reads TGCAGTGCTAGTGGGGGTCATCGGGACTACGAGCAGTACTTC. It specifies CSASGGHRDYEQYF.